This is a list of T cell receptor beta chains from one sample in a study of blood T cells in healthy people across ages. TCRdb itself ran the 5' RACE reads through MiXCR, one entry per CDR3 protein. The sample yields roughly 550,000 distinct CDR3 sequences, less than 25% seen once. These data also featured in a second study, about T cells of mothers and their children.

Sequencing used blood. The receptor set was obtained from a boy aged 10-17 years in good health. Both conserved end residues are part of each CDR3. A D gene is named only where the DNA matches it firmly. Expanded clones are given a class, and other clones once, few, many or no size at all.

D gene	V gene	J gene	clone size	CDR3 protein	CDR3 DNA
TRBD1	TRBV3-1	TRBJ1-5	.	CASSQATGVNQPQHF	TGTGCCAGCAGCCAAGCGACAGGGGTTAATCAGCCCCAGCATTTT
.	TRBV19	TRBJ2-5	.	CASSRLLTAPQETQYF	TGTGCCAGTAGTAGACTACTGACAGCGCCTCAAGAGACCCAGTACTTC
TRBD2	TRBV7-9	TRBJ2-1	.	CASSLTAGGLKFF	TGTGCCAGCAGCTTAACGGCGGGGGGGCTCAAGTTCTTC
.	TRBV6-6	TRBJ1-1	few	CASSYPGMAEAFF	TGTGCCAGCAGTTACCCGGGTATGGCTGAAGCTTTCTTT
.	TRBV6-5	TRBJ1-6	few	CAASFSSYNSPLHF	TGTGCCGCTTCGTTCAGCTCCTATAATTCACCCCTCCACTTT
TRBD2	TRBV6-2/TRBV6-3	TRBJ2-7	.	CASSSIPGTSGSYEQYF	TGTGCCAGCAGTTCCATACCCGGGACTAGCGGATCCTACGAGCAGTACTTC
.	TRBV12-3/TRBV12-4	TRBJ2-7	few	CASSLAPAIPVQYEQYF	TGTGCCAGCAGTTTAGCCCCAGCTATTCCCGTCCAATACGAGCAGTACTTC
.	TRBV27	TRBJ1-1	.	CASSPPPRRGLYAFF	TGTGCCAGCAGTCCACCACCAAGGCGGGGTTTGTATGCTTTCTTT
TRBD1	TRBV6-2/TRBV6-3	TRBJ2-3	few	CASSYSGTGGQDTQYF	TGTGCCAGCAGTTATTCAGGGACAGGGGGCCAAGATACGCAGTATTTT
.	TRBV25-1	TRBJ2-1	few	CASRDNEQFF	TGTGCCAGCAGGGACAATGAGCAGTTCTTC
TRBD2	TRBV11-2	TRBJ2-5	few	CASSLEASGGREETQYF	TGTGCCAGCAGCTTAGAAGCTAGCGGGGGTCGGGAAGAGACCCAGTACTTC
TRBD2	TRBV10-3	TRBJ2-5	.	CATQYAGGPRQETQYF	TGTGCCACCCAATACGCGGGAGGGCCGAGGCAAGAGACCCAGTACTTC
TRBD2	TRBV6-2/TRBV6-3	TRBJ2-5	.	CASNTGLAPETQYF	TGTGCCAGCAATACCGGACTAGCCCCAGAGACCCAGTACTTC
.	TRBV9	TRBJ2-7	.	CASSVGWGYEQYF	TGTGCCAGCAGCGTAGGATGGGGCTACGAGCAGTACTTC
.	TRBV5-1	TRBJ2-7	few	CASSNPPDTSYEQYF	TGCGCCAGCAGCAACCCCCCGGACACCTCCTACGAGCAGTACTTC
TRBD1	TRBV20-1	TRBJ1-2	.	CSGIQPGQGIYGYAF	TGCAGTGGTATCCAGCCGGGACAGGGGATTTATGGCTACGCCTTC
.	TRBV14	TRBJ2-5	few	CASSQGRGVMETQYF	TGTGCCAGCAGCCAAGGTCGGGGAGTTATGGAGACCCAGTACTTC
.	TRBV6-2/TRBV6-3	TRBJ2-2	.	CASSYSGGLPNTGELFF	TGTGCCAGCAGTTACTCGGGAGGACTACCTAACACCGGGGAGCTGTTTTTT
TRBD2	TRBV12-3/TRBV12-4	TRBJ2-7	.	CASSLPHGLAGGEQYF	TGTGCCAGCAGTCTGCCCCACGGACTAGCGGGAGGCGAGCAGTACTTC
.	TRBV28	TRBJ2-5	few	CASSLFEGAPGETQYF	TGTGCCAGCAGTTTATTTGAAGGGGCGCCGGGCGAGACCCAGTACTTC
TRBD2	TRBV5-1	TRBJ2-7	.	CASSTGTSVLGYEQYF	TGCGCCAGCAGCACCGGGACTAGCGTGCTCGGCTACGAGCAGTACTTC